What follows describes a single TCR beta chain. Its antigen is not known. The data were taken from a study of cytomegalovirus exposure and HLA in healthy donors. Study results and caveats: The availability of immune exposure information extended only to CMV serostatus. Association with HLA alleles at 0.05 false discovery rate was found for around 17,000 TCR beta sequences in a later analysis. A later analysis found that most CMV-associated TCR beta chains appeared HLA-restricted.

The CDR3 is made up of 14 amino acids. CDR1 and CDR2 from the germline V gene are GTSNPN and SVGIG (reference sequence). Trimming cost V 0 bases and J 0 bases, with 8 bases left between them. PCR involved 60 Vbeta and 13 Jbeta primers. TCRdb keeps only in-frame clones here, not all; method: immunoSEQ multiplex PCR. In total, the table holds some 48,000 clones. The donors were healthy bone marrow donors. This TCR came from a woman aged 40-49 years in good health and CMV-seronegative. The rearrangement uses TRBV30 and TRBJ1-1; D is ambiguous. The sample was PBMCs. The CDR3 region has the DNA TGTGCCTGGAGTGTACGCCAGTTGAACACTGAAGCTTTCTTT. Translating it yields CAWSVRQLNTEAFF.